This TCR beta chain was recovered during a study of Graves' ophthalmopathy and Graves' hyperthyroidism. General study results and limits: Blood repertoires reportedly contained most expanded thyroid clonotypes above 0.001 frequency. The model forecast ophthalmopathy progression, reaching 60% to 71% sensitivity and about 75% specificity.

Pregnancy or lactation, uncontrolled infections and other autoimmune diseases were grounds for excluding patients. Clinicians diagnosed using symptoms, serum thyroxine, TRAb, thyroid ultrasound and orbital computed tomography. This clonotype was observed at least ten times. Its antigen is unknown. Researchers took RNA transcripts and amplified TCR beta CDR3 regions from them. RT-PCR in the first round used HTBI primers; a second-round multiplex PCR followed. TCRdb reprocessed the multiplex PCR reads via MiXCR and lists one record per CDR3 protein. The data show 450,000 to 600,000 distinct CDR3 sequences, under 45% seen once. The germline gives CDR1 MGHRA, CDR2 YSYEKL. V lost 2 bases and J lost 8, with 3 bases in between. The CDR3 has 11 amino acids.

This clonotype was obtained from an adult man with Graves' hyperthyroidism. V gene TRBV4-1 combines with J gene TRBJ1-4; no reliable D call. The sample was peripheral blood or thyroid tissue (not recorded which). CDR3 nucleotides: TGCGCCAGCAGCCAACAGGAAAAACTGTTTTTT. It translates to CASSQQEKLFF.